Detailed here is one T cell receptor (beta chain). What it recognizes is unknown. These data originate in a study of T cell responses to AZD1222 COVID-19 vaccine. Study results and caveats: Repertoire sampling was restricted to post-peak T cell response timepoints. The donor group comprised mostly white British people and more females; the analysis possibly underestimated clonal diversity.

TCRdb's copy holds only in-frame clones and misses some; the assay was immunoSEQ multiplex PCR. The data show roughly 120,000 clones, with around 89% seen just once and approximately 6.5% held by the top ten. Per germline, CDR1 MGHDK and CDR2 SYGVNS. CDR3 length equals 14 residues. V was pared by 1 base and J by 3 bases, with 9 bases between. Here the sequenced sample was peripheral blood, taken 28 days after the second AZD1222 dose. The V call is TRBV25-1, the J call TRBJ1-2; D is unclear. This TCR derives from an adult who received the AZD1222 COVID-19 vaccine. In nucleotides, the CDR3 is TGTGCCAGCAGTGAATCCTACACCCACTATGGCTACACCTTC. This gives the protein CASSESYTHYGYTF.